This TCR beta chain derives from a study of shared clonotypes between healthy human individuals. The length of the CDR3 is 14 residues. Germline V lookup: CDR1 SNHLY, CDR2 FYNNEI. Trimming removed 8 bases from V and 4 bases from J, with 17 bases in between. The study separated CD4+ cells into CD45RA+ naive and CD45RA-negative memory subsets. A deep-level run was used for the assay. The sorted-subset replicate PCRs were given 150 to 250 ng DNA, which is tens of thousands of T cell genomes. Produced via immunoSEQ multiplex PCR; TCRdb's table is partial and in-frame only. This repertoire shows approximately 1,000,000 clones, roughly 80% found once; its top ten account for 0.89%.

J is TRBJ2-5 and V is TRBV2; weak D call: TRBD2 (6 bases). The sequence derives from a man younger than 30 in good health. Some clones in this sample may be carry-over from other donors' samples. The sequenced material came from memory CD4+ T cells from PBMCs. The subset was: CD45RA-negative fraction. The CDR3 reads CASEPGLGAETQYF. The CDR3 DNA follows: TGTGCCAGCGAGCCGGGACTTGGGGCAGAGACCCAGTACTTC. Full variable domain (missing parts from reference TRBV2 and TRBJ2-5): EPEVTQTPSHQVTQMGQEVILRCVPISNHLYFYWYRQILGQKVEFLVSFYNNEISEKSEIFDDQFSVERPDGSNFTLKIRSTKLEDSAMYFCASEPGLGAETQYFGPGTRLLVL.